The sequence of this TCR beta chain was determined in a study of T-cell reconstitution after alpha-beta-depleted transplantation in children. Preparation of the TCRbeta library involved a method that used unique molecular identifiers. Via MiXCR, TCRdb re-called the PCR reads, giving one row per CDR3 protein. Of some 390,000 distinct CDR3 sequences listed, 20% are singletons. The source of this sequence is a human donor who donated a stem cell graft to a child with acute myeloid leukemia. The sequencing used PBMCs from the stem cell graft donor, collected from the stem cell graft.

The chain's CDR3 is CASSLARARDEQYF. As DNA, the CDR3 is TGTGCCAGCAGCTTAGCCCGCGCTAGGGACGAGCAGTACTTC. V is TRBV7-8 and J is TRBJ2-7; D is unclear. The CDR3 has 14 amino acids. Trimming took 0 bases from V and 5 from J, leaving 11 bases between them. Per the germline V gene, CDR1 is SGHVS and CDR2 is FQNEAQ.